This T cell receptor beta chain was captured in a study of CXCR3-negative and CXCR3-positive naive CD8 T cells. Overall study results and limits: More hydrophobic TRB CDR3s were found in CXCR3-positive naive cells than in CXCR3-negative naive cells.

Concerning this clonotype: No antigen is known for it.

The CDR3 totals 14 residues. The germline V gene has CDR1 SGHKS and CDR2 YYEKEE (reference sequence). In preparing the TRB cDNA libraries, 5' RACE with UMI labels was used. After re-calling the 5' RACE reads, TCRdb lists one entry per CDR3 protein, DNA absent. The record lists about 51,000 distinct CDR3 sequences, of which the ten most abundant hold 0.56%. This TCR derives from a human donor in good health. Some clones in this sample may be carry-over from other donors' samples. The sequencing input was naive CXCR3+ CD8+ T cells from blood. The subset was: CD45RO-CCR7+CD27+CD95- naive CD8+ T cells expressing CXCR3 (TNR3+). The chain uses TRBV5-5 and TRBJ1-1; TCRdb's assignment of TRBD1 cannot be checked, as there is no DNA. CDR3 in amino acids: CASSFSQGVGEAFF. The variable domain in full, completed from reference TRBV5-5 and TRBJ1-1, reads DAGVTQSPTHLIKTRGQQVTLRCSPISGHKSVSWYQQVLGQGPQFIFQYYEKEERGRGNFPDRFSARQFPNYSSELNVNALLLGDSALYLCASSFSQGVGEAFFGQGTRLTVV.